This entry features one T cell receptor beta chain sequence. Produced via immunoSEQ multiplex PCR; TCRdb's table is partial and in-frame only. Among around 250,000 clones listed, around 93% were seen once. The source of the sample is a study of blood T cell repertoires in COVID-19. Study overall: From the United States, Italy and Spain came samples of acute and convalescent COVID-19.

The length of the CDR3 is 14 residues. Sequenced sample: PBMCs or T cells enriched from blood (not recorded which). The V and J genes are TRBV21-1 and TRBJ2-5; the listed D gene, TRBD2, was not tested against the DNA. TRBV21-1 is a pseudogene. This clonotype was sampled from a man in his forties or fifties who had been exposed to COVID-19. The CDR3 sequence: CASSMELRQETQYF. The CDR3 DNA reads as TGTGCCAGCAGCATGGAGCTGCGACAAGAGACCCAGTACTTC.